These 11 T cell receptor beta chains share one sample of origin, sequenced in a study of T-cell memory formation after mild COVID-19. TCRdb analysed the 5' RACE reads with MiXCR anew, one entry per CDR3 protein. The repertoire holds 55,000 to 75,000 distinct CDR3 sequences, 25% to 30% seen once, with roughly 43% in the top ten. Source material: PBMCs or a T cell subset sorted from them (not recorded which). The receptors derive from a man between 18 and 29 years old who had mild COVID-19 (a few samples of this study predate the infection). Cell type and time point are not known.

V and J are TRBV4-2 and TRBJ2-4; 7 positions match TRBD2. The germline CDR1 and CDR2 sequences are LGHNA and YNFKEQ. This CDR3 region has 16 residues. V was clipped by 3 bases and J by 4 bases; unmatched bases: 9. The CDR3 is CASSHESGGVKNIQYF. DNA of the CDR3: TGTGCCAGCAGCCATGAGAGTGGGGGGGTTAAAAACATTCAGTACTTC.

The V call is TRBV6-5, the J call TRBJ2-1; D remains ambiguous. This CDR3 contains 13 residues. Per germline, CDR1 MNHEY and CDR2 SVGAGI. The V end was cut by 6 bases, the J end by 0 bases, with 6 bases between. CDR3 nucleotides: TGTGCCAGCAGCCACGGCTCCTACAATGAGCAGTTCTTC. As protein: CASSHGSYNEQFF.

This clonotype was counted only a few times. The chain uses TRBV12-3 or TRBV12-4 and TRBJ2-3; 8 bases fit TRBD2. The CDR3 covers 16 residues. J was trimmed by 0 bases and V by 7 bases; bases with no gene match: 9. The CDR3 loop reads CASTSVAGSSTDTQYF. The CDR3 coding sequence is TGTGCCAGCACCTCAGTAGCGGGGTCTAGCACAGATACGCAGTATTTT.

There are a few counts of this clonotype. This CDR3 reads CASSITPGVNTEAFF. CDR3 nucleotides: TGTGCCAGTAGTATTACGCCGGGTGTTAACACTGAAGCTTTCTTT. The chain uses TRBV19 and TRBJ1-1; D ambiguous. Germline values: CDR1 LNHDA, CDR2 SQIVND (reference sequence). V shed 3 bases and J shed 2 bases, with 13 bases lying between them. The CDR3 covers 15 residues.

The CDR3 coding sequence is TGTGCCAGCAGCTTAGGGCTAGCGGGGAACCCCTACAATGAGCAGTTCTTC. Translating it yields CASSLGLAGNPYNEQFF. The chain uses TRBV7-2 and TRBJ2-1; 9 nucleotides match TRBD2. Losses at the gene ends were 1 base for V and 2 bases for J; bases not matched to a gene: 6. The germline CDR1 and CDR2 sequences are SGHTA and FQGNSA. This CDR3 spans 17 amino acids.

This clonotype was picked up one time. This chain connects TRBV3-1 to TRBJ2-2; possibly TRBD1 or TRBD2 for D (5 bases each). CDR1 and CDR2 from the germline V gene are LGHDT and YNNKEL (reference sequence). Trimming shortened V by 8 bases and J by 5 bases, and 6 bases separated the two germline ends. The CDR3 is made up of 11 amino acids. In DNA form, the CDR3 reads TGTGCCAGCGGGGGTACCGGGGAGCTGTTTTTT. It codes for CASGGTGELFF.

This clonotype was seen a few times. The chain employs TRBV3-1 and TRBJ2-2; D is undetermined. This CDR3 spans 12 amino acids. CDR1 is LGHDT and CDR2 is YNNKEL in the germline V gene (reference sequence). The CDR3 sequence is CAVLTNTGELFF. The CDR3 DNA reads TGTGCAGTACTTACGAACACCGGGGAGCTGTTTTTT.

CDR3 residues: CASSLDVGEQYF. As DNA, the CDR3 is TGTGCCAGCAGCTTAGACGTGGGCGAGCAGTACTTC. This chain connects TRBV7-9 to TRBJ2-7; D not resolved. The length of the CDR3 is 12 residues. Germline V CDR1 and CDR2: SEHNR, FQNEAQ (reference sequence). The germline V and J ends were trimmed by 1 base and 6 bases, with 7 bases remaining between them.

V and J are TRBV5-1 and TRBJ1-1, with D maybe TRBD1 (6 bases). Trimming stripped 2 bases from V and 10 bases from J, with 15 bases between. Germline values: CDR1 SGHRS, CDR2 YFSETQ. The CDR3 extends over 13 amino acids. CDR3: CASSLAGESGAFF. The CDR3 bases are TGCGCCAGCAGCTTAGCAGGGGAATCTGGAGCTTTCTTT.

This clonotype showed up just a few times. The CDR3 DNA reads as TGTGCCAGCAGCCAAGAAGAGCGGGGGGGCTCAGAGACCCAGTACTTC. This translates into CASSQEERGGSETQYF. This chain connects TRBV4-2 to TRBJ2-5; 10 nucleotides align to TRBD2. J lost 4 bases, V lost 0 bases, and 5 bases had no gene match. This CDR3 is built from 16 residues. Germline V gene data show CDR1 as LGHNA and CDR2 as YNFKEQ.

The gene calls are TRBV4-3 and TRBJ1-6; D is unresolved. The CDR3 has 15 residues. V shed 1 base and J shed 7 bases, with 11 bases lying between them. From germline, CDR1 is LGHNA and CDR2 YSLEER. The CDR3 reads CASSQASLGNSPLHF. CDR3 bases: TGCGCCAGCAGCCAAGCCAGTCTGGGGAATTCACCCCTCCACTTT.